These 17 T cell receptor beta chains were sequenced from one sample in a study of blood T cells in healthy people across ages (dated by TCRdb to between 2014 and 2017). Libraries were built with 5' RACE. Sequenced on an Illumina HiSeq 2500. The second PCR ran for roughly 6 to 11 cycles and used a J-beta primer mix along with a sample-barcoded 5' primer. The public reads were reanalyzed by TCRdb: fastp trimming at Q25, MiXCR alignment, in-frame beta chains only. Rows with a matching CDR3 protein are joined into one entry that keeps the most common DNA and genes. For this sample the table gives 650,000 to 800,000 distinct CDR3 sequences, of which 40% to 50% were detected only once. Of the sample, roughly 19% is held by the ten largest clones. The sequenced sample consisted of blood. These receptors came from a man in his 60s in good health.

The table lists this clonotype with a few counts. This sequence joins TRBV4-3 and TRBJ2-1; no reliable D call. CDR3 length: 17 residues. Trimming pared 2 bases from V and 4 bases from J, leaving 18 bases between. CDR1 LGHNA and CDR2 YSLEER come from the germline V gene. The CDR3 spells CASSQTVDEPYYNEQFF. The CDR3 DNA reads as TGCGCCAGCAGCCAAACGGTGGACGAGCCCTATTACAATGAGCAGTTCTTC.

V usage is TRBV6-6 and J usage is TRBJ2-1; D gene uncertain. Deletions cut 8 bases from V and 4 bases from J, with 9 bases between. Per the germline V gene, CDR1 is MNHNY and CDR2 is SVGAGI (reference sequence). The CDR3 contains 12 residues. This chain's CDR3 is CASHGPYNEQFF. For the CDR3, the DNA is TGTGCCAGCCACGGGCCTTACAATGAGCAGTTCTTC.

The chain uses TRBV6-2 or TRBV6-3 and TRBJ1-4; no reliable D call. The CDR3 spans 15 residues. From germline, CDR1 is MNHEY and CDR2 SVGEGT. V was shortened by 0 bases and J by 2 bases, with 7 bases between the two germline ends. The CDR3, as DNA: TGTGCCAGCAGTTACTCCGCTCGGACTAATGAAAAACTGTTTTTT. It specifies CASSYSARTNEKLFF.

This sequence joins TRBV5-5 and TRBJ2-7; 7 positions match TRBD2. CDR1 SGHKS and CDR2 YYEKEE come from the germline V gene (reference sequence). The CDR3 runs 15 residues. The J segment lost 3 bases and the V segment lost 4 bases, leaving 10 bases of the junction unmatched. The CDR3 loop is CASSRGLVYDYEQYF. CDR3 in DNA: TGTGCCAGCAGCCGAGGACTAGTTTACGACTACGAGCAGTACTTC.

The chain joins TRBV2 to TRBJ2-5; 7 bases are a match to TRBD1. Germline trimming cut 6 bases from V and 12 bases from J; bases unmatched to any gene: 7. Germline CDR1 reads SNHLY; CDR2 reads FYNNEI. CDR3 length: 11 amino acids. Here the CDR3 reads CASSDRVLEYF. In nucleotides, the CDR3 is TGTGCCAGCAGCGACAGGGTTTTGGAGTACTTC.

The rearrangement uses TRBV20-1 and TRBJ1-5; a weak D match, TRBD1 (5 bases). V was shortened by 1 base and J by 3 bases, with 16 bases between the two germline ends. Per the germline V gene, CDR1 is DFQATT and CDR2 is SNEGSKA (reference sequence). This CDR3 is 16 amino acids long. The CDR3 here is CSARAGGDRANQPQHF. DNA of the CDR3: TGCAGTGCTAGAGCTGGGGGGGACCGCGCCAATCAGCCCCAGCATTTT.

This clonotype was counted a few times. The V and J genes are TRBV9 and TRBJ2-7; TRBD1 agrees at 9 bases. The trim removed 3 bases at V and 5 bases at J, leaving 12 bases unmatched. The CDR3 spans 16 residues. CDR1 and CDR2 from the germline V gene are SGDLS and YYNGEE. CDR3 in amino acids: CASSEEGGTGLDEQYF. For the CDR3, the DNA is TGTGCCAGCAGCGAAGAGGGGGGGACAGGGTTGGACGAGCAGTACTTC.

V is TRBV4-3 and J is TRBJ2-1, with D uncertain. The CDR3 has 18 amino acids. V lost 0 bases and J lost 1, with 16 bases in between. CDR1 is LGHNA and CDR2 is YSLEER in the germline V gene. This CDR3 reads CASSQDGLAWGSYNEQFF. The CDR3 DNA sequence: TGCGCCAGCAGCCAAGATGGGCTCGCGTGGGGATCCTACAATGAGCAGTTCTTC.

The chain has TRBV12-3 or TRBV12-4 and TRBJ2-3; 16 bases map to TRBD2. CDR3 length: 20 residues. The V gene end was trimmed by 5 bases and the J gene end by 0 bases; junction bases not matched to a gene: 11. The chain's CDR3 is CASSTSGTSGGAWSTDTQYF. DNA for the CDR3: TGTGCCAGCAGTACCTCCGGGACTAGCGGGGGGGCCTGGAGCACAGATACGCAGTATTTT.

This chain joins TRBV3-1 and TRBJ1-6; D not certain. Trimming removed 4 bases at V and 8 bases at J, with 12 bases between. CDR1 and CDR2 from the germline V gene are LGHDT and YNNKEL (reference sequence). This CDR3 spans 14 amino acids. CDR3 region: CASSPSRTHSPLHF. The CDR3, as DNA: TGTGCCAGCAGCCCCAGCCGGACCCATTCACCCCTCCACTTT.

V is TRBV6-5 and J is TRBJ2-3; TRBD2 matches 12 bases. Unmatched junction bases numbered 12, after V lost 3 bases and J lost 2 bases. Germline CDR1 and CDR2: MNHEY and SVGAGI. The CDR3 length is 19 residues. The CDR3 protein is CASSYSRGLAGTNTDTQYF. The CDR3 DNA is TGTGCCAGCAGTTATTCCCGAGGACTAGCGGGGACCAACACAGATACGCAGTATTTT.

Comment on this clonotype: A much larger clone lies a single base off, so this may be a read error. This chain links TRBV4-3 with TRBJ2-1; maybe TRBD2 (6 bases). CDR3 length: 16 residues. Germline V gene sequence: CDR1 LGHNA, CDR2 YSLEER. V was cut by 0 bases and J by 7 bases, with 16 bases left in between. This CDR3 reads CASSQDRRAGLNEQFF. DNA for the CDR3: TGCGCCAGCAGCCAAGATCGGCGAGCGGGTTTAAATGAGCAGTTCTTC.

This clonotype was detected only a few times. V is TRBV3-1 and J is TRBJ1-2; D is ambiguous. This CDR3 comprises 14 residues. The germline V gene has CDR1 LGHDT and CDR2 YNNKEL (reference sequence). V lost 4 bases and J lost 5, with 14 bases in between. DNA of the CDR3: TGTGCCAGCAGCCCCCGAAAAGGAACATATGGCTACACCTTC. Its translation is CASSPRKGTYGYTF.

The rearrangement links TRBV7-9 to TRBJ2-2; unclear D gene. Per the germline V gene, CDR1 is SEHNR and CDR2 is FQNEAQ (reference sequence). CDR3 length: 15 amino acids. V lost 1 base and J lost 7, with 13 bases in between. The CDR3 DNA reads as TGTGCCAGCAGCTTAGGCCGGAATCGCGGCGGGGAGCTGTTTTTT. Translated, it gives CASSLGRNRGGELFF.

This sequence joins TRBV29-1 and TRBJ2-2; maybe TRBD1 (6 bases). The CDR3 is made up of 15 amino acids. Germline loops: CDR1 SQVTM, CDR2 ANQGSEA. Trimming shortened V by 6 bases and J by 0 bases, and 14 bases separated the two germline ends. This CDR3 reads CSVIQGISNTGELFF. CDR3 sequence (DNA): TGCAGCGTGATACAGGGCATCTCGAACACCGGGGAGCTGTTTTTT.

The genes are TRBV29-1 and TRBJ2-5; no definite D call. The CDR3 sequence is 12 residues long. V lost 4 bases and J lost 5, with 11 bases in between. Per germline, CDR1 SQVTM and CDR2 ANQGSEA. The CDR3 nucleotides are TGCAGCGTTGTGGAAATGGGGGAGACCCAGTACTTC. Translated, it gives CSVVEMGETQYF.

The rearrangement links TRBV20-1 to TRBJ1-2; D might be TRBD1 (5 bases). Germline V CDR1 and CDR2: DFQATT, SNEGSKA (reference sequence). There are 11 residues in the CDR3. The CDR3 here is CSLRGGYGYTF. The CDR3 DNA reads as TGCAGCCTCCGGGGGGGCTATGGCTACACCTTC.